These T cell receptor beta chains were read from a single sample in a study of blood T cell repertoires in COVID-19. Measured with immunoSEQ multiplex PCR; TCRdb has only the in-frame clones, and not every one. This table holds under 300,000 clones, 82% found once. Source material: peripheral blood. These receptors were taken from a woman between 18 and 29 years old with acute or convalescent COVID-19. The CDR3 runs from the conserved cysteine through the conserved F or W. A D gene is named only where the DNA matches it firmly.

>TRBV27|-|TRBJ2-3
CASSLNPGYTQYF
>TRBV30|TRBD2|TRBJ2-3
CAWSRLAGRDTQYF
>TRBV28|-|TRBJ1-4
CASSYPNEKLFF
>TRBV6-5|-|TRBJ2-7
CASSYSLWNRRYEQYF
>TRBV11-3|-|TRBJ2-3
CASSFGRASTDTQYF
>TRBV7-5|-|TRBJ2-2
CARSPLPGEREHTGELFF
>TRBV28|TRBD1|TRBJ2-7
CASKLTGDYEQYF
>TRBV5-3|-|TRBJ2-7
CARSRPVGSGSSYEQYF
>TRBV18|TRBD1|TRBJ1-5
CASSLEKTGTGNQPQHF
>TRBV20-1|-|TRBJ2-2
CSASSPNTGELFF
>TRBV14|TRBD1|TRBJ1-6
CASSLQTGVGSPLHF
>TRBV5-1|-|TRBJ2-5
CASSLAWAGRQETQYF
>TRBV7-6|TRBD1|TRBJ2-7
CASSHDLGQGSYEQYF
>TRBV5-6|-|TRBJ2-7
CASSLVTGNHEQYF
>TRBV5-5|-|TRBJ1-1
CASSGRRWTEAFF
>TRBV5-1|-|TRBJ2-2
CASSFTGANTGELFF
>TRBV19|-|TRBJ1-5
CASSPKWASNQPQHF
>TRBV12-5|-|TRBJ2-3
CASGSSDSYTDTQYF
>TRBV6-7|-|TRBJ2-1
CASSYSRRERNNEQFF
>TRBV27|-|TRBJ2-6
CASSLYNSGANVLTF
>TRBV15|-|TRBJ1-1
CATSRDWGRVADPEAFF
>TRBV6-6|TRBD1|TRBJ1-2
CASSYSATGAGGYTF
>TRBV7-8|-|TRBJ1-3
CASSLDRPGILSGNTIYF